This T cell receptor (beta chain) is drawn from a study of OX40 agonist ivuxolimab in advanced cancers. Study as a whole: Averaging 60 years in age, with a range of roughly 23 to 85, the cohort was about 83% male. Three patients, one with hepatocellular carcinoma and two with cutaneous melanoma, responded partially. General study results and limits: Clonal expansion from baseline to week 6 occurred in both CD4+ and CD8+ T cells.

Repertoires were generated with immunoSEQ multiplex PCR, while TCRdb's copy carries only in-frame clones and drops some. The top ten clones hold about 24% of a sample with about 57,000 clones, 85% to 95% of them seen once. Comment on this clone: Its antigen is unidentified.

The TCR was taken from an adult with an advanced solid tumor such as melanoma, head and neck, liver or kidney cancer. The sample was CD4+ or CD8+ T cells sorted from blood, taken in a trial of the OX40 agonist ivuxolimab.

The CDR3 DNA reads TGTGCCAGCAGACCTGGACATGGGGAGACCCAGTACTTC. It is translated as CASRPGHGETQYF. This rearrangement joins TRBV11-2 to TRBJ2-5, with D maybe TRBD1 (5 bases). Trimming removed 6 bases at V and 5 bases at J, with 13 bases between. The CDR3 has 13 amino acids. The germline gives CDR1 SGHAT, CDR2 FQNNGV.